The T cell receptor beta chain under discussion was sequenced for a study of T-cell memory formation after mild COVID-19. Study background: Largely, the TCR clusters proved donor specific.

The length of the CDR3 is 12 residues. Germline assignment: CDR1 SGHRS and CDR2 YFSETQ. V lost 4 bases to trimming and J lost 6 bases, with 11 bases between them. Study-level results: Whereas later expanders leaned CD4+, clones contracting day 15 to 85 showed a balanced CD4/CD8 makeup. Clones which contracted sat mainly in CM and EM if CD4+, and in EMRA if CD8+.

For this clonotype: Its antigen is currently unknown.

UMIs and sample barcodes were carried by the TCR alpha and TCR beta cDNA libraries that 5'RACE produced using constant-segment primers. One entry per CDR3 protein, called by TCRdb with MiXCR from the 5' RACE reads. The profile shows under 200,000 distinct CDR3 sequences, 10% to 15% of them singletons. This clonotype originated in a man aged 18 to 29 who had mild COVID-19 (a few samples of this study predate the infection). Cell type and time point are not known. Sequencing used PBMCs or a T cell subset sorted from them (not recorded which). The rearrangement links TRBV5-1 to TRBJ2-7; D remains unclear. The DNA for the CDR3 is TGCGCCAGCAGCCCGAACTTTTCCGAGCAGTACTTC. Translated, it gives CASSPNFSEQYF.